This T cell receptor (beta chain) was retrieved from a study of T cell responses to AZD1222 COVID-19 vaccine. TCRdb's copy holds only in-frame clones and misses some; the assay was immunoSEQ multiplex PCR. The sample holds 150,000 to 200,000 clones, approximately 90% seen once. Broader study findings: Spike-specific TCR breadth rose after two AZD1222 doses, and depth rose as well. The donors showed a predominance of white British ancestry and of females, with possible underestimation of clonal diversity. Only 5 to 7 AZD1222 recipients were seropositive at baseline.

As for this clone: Its matching antigen is unknown.

The CDR3 length is 17 residues. Trimming removed 2 bases from V and 0 bases from J, with 16 bases in between. Germline loops: CDR1 KGHSH, CDR2 LQKENI. The starting material was peripheral blood, obtained 28 days after the second dose of the MenACWY control vaccine. The chain joins TRBV18 to TRBJ1-2; D perhaps matches TRBD1 (5 bases). The source is an adult who received the MenACWY meningococcal vaccine as a control. Written as DNA, the CDR3 is TGTGCCAGCTCACCAACACTTACGGGGCAGTCTAACTATGGCTACACCTTC. This gives the protein CASSPTLTGQSNYGYTF.